One sample yielded the 11 T cell receptor beta chains listed below, sequenced in a study of tumor and adjacent non-tumor tissue in lung cancer. This sample's RNA came from whole unsorted tissue. Distant lung tissue was collected more than 3 cm away from the tumor edge. TCRbeta libraries were built with three rounds of nested PCR, modified from ARM-PCR. TCRdb re-analysed the multiplex PCR reads in MiXCR, keeping a single row per CDR3 protein. The sample contains over 100,000 distinct CDR3 sequences, 62% of which appear only once. Sequencing used distant non-tumor lung tissue. Receptor source: a man between 60 and 70 years old with non-small cell lung cancer.

Details on this clonotype: Relative to the germline gene, one junction end is altered; a read error may explain this. V and J are TRBV6-5 and TRBJ1-1; weak D call: TRBD1 (6 bases). CDR3 size: 14 residues. CDR1 is MNHEY, CDR2 SVGAGI, per germline. The CDR3 loop is CAGSHGGPNTEAFF. For the CDR3, the DNA is TGTGCCGGCAGTCACGGGGGGCCGAACACTGAAGCTTTCTTT.

As for this clonotype: A read error may produce the germline difference seen at one junction end. The V and J genes are TRBV6-5 and TRBJ1-3; D uncertain. CDR3 length: 15 residues. CDR1 is MNHEY and CDR2 is SVGAGI in the germline V gene. The CDR3 protein is CVSSYSGSSGNTIYF. CDR3 nucleotide sequence: TGTGTCAGCAGTTACTCTGGGAGCTCTGGAAACACCATATATTTT.

The J gene is TRBJ2-7, the V gene TRBV25-1; 7 nucleotides match TRBD1. CDR1 is MGHDK, CDR2 SYGVNS, per germline. The V and J ends lost 8 bases and 7 bases, in that order; junction bases with no gene match: 20. CDR3 length: 16 residues. The CDR3 sequence is CASPNPGQSTSGEQYF. DNA of the CDR3: TGTGCCAGCCCTAACCCGGGACAGTCAACCTCGGGGGAGCAGTACTTC.

About this clonotype itself: The missing conserved phenylalanine or tryptophan at the end of this CDR3 makes a read error likely. The V call is TRBV6-5, the J call TRBJ2-5; D is possibly TRBD1 (6 bases). Germline V lookup: CDR1 MNHEY, CDR2 SVGAGI. The CDR3 is 14 residues long. The CDR3 here is CDSSLTGNQETQYL. CDR3 bases: TGTGACAGCAGCCTAACAGGGAACCAAGAGACCCAGTACCTC.

The J gene is TRBJ2-1, the V gene TRBV24-1, with D uncertain. The V end was cut by 6 bases, the J end by 1 base, with 9 bases between. Germline-derived CDR1 and CDR2 are KGHDR and SFDVKD. The CDR3 runs 14 residues. CDR3 bases: TGTGCCACCAGTAATGGCGGTTCCTACAATGAGCAGTTCTTC. Translation: CATSNGGSYNEQFF.

This clonotype was seen just once. A read error is possible here, since a much larger clone lies one base away. J is TRBJ1-4 and V is TRBV12-3 or TRBV12-4; D is possibly TRBD1 (6 bases). The CDR3 sequence is 14 residues long. The CDR3 nucleotides are TGTACCAGCAGTTTGTCAGGGGAGAGCGAAAAACTGTTTTTT. Translation: CTSSLSGESEKLFF.

As regards this clonotype: The conserved phenylalanine or tryptophan normally closing the CDR3 is absent here, so this likely arose from a read error. CDR3 DNA sequence: TGCGCCAGCAGTGAGTCAACTAGGCCCTTCAATGAAGCTTTCTAT. It translates to CASSESTRPFNEAFY. The chain couples TRBV10-2 to TRBJ1-1; D not certain. CDR1 is WSHSY, CDR2 SAAADI, per germline. This CDR3 comprises 15 residues. The V and J ends lost 0 bases and 7 bases respectively, with 15 bases between them.

The count of this clonotype is one. A much larger clone is a single base away; this may be a read error. This sequence joins TRBV20-1 and TRBJ2-1; 7 bases match TRBD2. Germline V lookup: CDR1 DFQATT, CDR2 SNEGSKA (reference sequence). There are 15 residues in the CDR3. The CDR3 sequence is CSAPVSLAEYNELFF. The DNA of the CDR3 is TGCAGTGCTCCAGTAAGCCTAGCGGAATACAATGAGCTGTTCTTC.

Sample share makes this clonotype medium-sized (0.01 to 0.1%). The chain combines TRBV11-2 with TRBJ2-1; 11 nucleotides line up with TRBD1. Germline CDR1 reads SGHAT; CDR2 reads FQNNGV. V shed 5 bases and J 8 bases; nucleotides not matched to a gene: 5. This CDR3 has 14 residues. The CDR3 loop reads CASSPGQGADEQFF. Here the CDR3 DNA reads TGTGCCAGCAGCCCCGGACAGGGGGCCGATGAGCAGTTCTTC.

V gene TRBV7-9 combines with J gene TRBJ2-1; the D gene is possibly TRBD2 (5 bases). The CDR3 totals 17 residues. The germline gives CDR1 SEHNR, CDR2 FQNEAQ (reference sequence). V lost 1 base and J lost 1, with 14 bases in between. In nucleotides, the CDR3 is TGTGCCAGCAGCTTAGTCCCCGAGGGCAGTTCCTACAATGAGCAGTTCTTC. Protein sequence: CASSLVPEGSSYNEQFF.

There are a few counts of this clonotype. This may arise from a read error, as a much more abundant clone is one base away. The conserved closing phenylalanine or tryptophan is absent in this CDR3, likely reflecting a read error. The chain is built from TRBV4-1 and TRBJ2-5; perhaps TRBD2 as D (5 bases). The germline V gene has CDR1 MGHRA and CDR2 YSYEKL. The CDR3 is 15 residues long. V was shortened by 0 bases and J by 2 bases, with 10 bases between the two germline ends. CDR3 amino acids: CASSQEIGVQETQYS. CDR3 nucleotide sequence: TGCGCCAGCAGCCAAGAAATCGGGGTTCAAGAGACCCAGTACTCC.